The 2 T cell receptor beta chains in this list originate from one sample, sequenced in a study of shared clonotypes between healthy human individuals. Produced via immunoSEQ multiplex PCR; TCRdb's table is partial and in-frame only. Of fewer than 850,000 clones in the sample, roughly 96% were seen once. CD45RO-negative, CCR7-positively selected cells formed the naive CD8 fraction, excluding terminally differentiated effector memory CD45RA+ cells. Specimen: naive CD8+ T cells sorted from blood. Receptor source: a young man in good health.

This sequence joins TRBV6-4 and TRBJ2-3; either TRBD1 or TRBD2 may fit D (5 bases each). Germline loops: CDR1 MRHNA, CDR2 SNTAGT. CDR3 size: 14 residues. Trimming took off 6 bases at V and 0 bases at J, with 10 bases between the two ends. The CDR3 loop reads CASRRDGSTDTQYF. The CDR3 bases are TGTGCCAGCAGAAGGGACGGAAGCACAGATACGCAGTATTTT.

The gene calls are TRBV7-9 and TRBJ2-1; TRBD2 matches at 7 bases. The CDR3 has 15 amino acids. Germline V CDR1 and CDR2: SEHNR, FQNEAQ (reference sequence). V was clipped by 4 bases and J by 4 bases; unmatched bases: 7. CDR3 residues: CASSSPGGGYNEQFF. In DNA, the CDR3 is TGTGCCAGCAGCTCCCCTGGCGGGGGTTACAATGAGCAGTTCTTC.